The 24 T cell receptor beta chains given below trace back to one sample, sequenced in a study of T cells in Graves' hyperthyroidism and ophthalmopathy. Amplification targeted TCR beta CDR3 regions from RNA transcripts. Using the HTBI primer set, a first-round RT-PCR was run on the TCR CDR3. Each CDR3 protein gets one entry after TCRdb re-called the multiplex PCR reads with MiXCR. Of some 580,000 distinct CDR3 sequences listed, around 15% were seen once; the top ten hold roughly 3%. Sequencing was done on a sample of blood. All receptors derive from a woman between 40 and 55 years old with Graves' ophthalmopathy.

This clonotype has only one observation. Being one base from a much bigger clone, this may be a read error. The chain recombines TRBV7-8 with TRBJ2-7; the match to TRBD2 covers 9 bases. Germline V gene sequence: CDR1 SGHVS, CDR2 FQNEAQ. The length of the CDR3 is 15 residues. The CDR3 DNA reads TGTGCCAGCAGCTTAGCGGGACTAGCTTTCAACGAGCAGCACTTC. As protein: CASSLAGLAFNEQHF.

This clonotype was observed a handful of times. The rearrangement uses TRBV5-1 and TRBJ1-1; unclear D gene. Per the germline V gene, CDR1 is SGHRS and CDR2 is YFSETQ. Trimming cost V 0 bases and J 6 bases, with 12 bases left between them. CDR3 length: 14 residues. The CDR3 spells CASSLVGFLPEAFF. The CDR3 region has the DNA TGCGCCAGCAGCTTGGTAGGGTTTCTCCCTGAAGCTTTCTTT.

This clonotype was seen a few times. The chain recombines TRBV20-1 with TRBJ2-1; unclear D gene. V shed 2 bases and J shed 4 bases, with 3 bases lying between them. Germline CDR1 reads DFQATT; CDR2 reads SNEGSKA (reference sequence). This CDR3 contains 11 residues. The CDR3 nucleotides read TGCAGTGCTAGAATGTACAATGAGCAGTTCTTC. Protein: CSARMYNEQFF.

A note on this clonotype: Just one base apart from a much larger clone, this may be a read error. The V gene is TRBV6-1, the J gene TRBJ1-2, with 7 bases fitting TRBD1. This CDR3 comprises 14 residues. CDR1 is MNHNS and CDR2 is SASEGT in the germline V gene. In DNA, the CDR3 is TGTGCCAGCACCCCAGGGACAGAGAACTATGGCTGCACCTTC. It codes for CASTPGTENYGCTF.

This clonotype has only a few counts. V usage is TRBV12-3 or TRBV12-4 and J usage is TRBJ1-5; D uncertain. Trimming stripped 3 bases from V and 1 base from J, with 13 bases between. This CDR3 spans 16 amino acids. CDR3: CASSFVGSMSNQPQHF. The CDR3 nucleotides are TGTGCCAGCAGTTTCGTAGGAAGCATGAGCAATCAGCCCCAGCATTTT.

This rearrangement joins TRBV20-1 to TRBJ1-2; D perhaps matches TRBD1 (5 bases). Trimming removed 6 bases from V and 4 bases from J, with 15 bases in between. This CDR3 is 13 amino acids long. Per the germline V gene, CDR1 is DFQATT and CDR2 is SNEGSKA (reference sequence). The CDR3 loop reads CSAVMGDGYGYTF. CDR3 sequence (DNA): TGCAGTGCCGTAATGGGGGATGGCTATGGCTACACCTTC.

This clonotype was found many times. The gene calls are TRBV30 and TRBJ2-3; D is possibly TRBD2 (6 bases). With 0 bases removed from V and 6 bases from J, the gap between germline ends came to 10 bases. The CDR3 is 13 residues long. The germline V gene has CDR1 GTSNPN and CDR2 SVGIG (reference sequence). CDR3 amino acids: CAWSVKGGDTQYF. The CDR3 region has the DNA TGTGCCTGGAGTGTAAAAGGAGGGGATACGCAGTATTTT.

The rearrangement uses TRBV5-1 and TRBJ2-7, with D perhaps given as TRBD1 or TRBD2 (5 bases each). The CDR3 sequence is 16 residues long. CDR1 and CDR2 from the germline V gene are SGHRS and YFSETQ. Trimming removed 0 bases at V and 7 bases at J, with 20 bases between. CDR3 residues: CASSLAGAGPKGEQYF. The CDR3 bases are TGCGCCAGCAGCTTGGCCGGGGCAGGCCCAAAGGGGGAGCAGTACTTC.

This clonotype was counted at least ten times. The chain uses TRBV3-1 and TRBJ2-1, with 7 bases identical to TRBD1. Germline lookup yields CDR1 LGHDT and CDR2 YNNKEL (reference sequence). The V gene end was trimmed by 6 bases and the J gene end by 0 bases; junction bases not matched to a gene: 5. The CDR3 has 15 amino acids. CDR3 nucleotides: TGTGCCAGCAGTCCTCGGGACAGCTCCTACAATGAGCAGTTCTTC. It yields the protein CASSPRDSSYNEQFF.

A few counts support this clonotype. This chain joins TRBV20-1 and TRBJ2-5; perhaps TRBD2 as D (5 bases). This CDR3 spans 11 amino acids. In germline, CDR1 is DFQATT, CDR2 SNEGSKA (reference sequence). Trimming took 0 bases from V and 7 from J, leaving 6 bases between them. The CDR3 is CSARDRGTQYF. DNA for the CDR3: TGCAGTGCTAGAGACCGGGGGACCCAGTACTTC.

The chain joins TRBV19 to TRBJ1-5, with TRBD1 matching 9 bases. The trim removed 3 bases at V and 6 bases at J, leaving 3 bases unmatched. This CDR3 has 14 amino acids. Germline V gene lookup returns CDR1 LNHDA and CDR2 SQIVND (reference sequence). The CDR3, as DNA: TGTGCCAGTAGTATTTTGACAGGGGGTCAGCCCCAGCATTTT. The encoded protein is CASSILTGGQPQHF. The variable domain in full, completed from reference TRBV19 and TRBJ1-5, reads DGGITQSPKYLFRKEGQNVTLSCEQNLNHDAMYWYRQDPGQGLRLIYYSQIVNDFQKGDIAEGYSVSREKKESFPLTVTSAQKNPTAFYLCASSILTGGQPQHFGDGTRLSIL.

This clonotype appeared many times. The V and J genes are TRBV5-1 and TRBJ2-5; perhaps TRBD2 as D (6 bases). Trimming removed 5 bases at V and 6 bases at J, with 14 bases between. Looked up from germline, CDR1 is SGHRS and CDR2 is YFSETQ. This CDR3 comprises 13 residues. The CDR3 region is CASRGTEGQTQYF. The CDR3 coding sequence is TGCGCCAGCAGAGGGACGGAGGGACAGACCCAGTACTTC.

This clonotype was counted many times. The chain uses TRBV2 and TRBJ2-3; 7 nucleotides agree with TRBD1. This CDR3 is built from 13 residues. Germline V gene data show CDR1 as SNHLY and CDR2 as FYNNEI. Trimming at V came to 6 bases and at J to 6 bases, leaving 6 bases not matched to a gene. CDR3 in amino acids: CASRLTGEDTQYF. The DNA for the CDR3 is TGTGCCAGCAGGCTCACAGGGGAGGATACGCAGTATTTT.

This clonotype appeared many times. For the CDR3, the DNA is TGTGCCAGCTCCCCTAAGGACAGGGTGAACACTGAAGCTTTCTTT. Translation: CASSPKDRVNTEAFF. The chain uses TRBV18 and TRBJ1-1, with 8 bases aligning to TRBD1. The CDR3 has 15 residues. The V gene's germline CDR1 is KGHSH and CDR2 LQKENI. The V segment lost 6 bases and the J segment 0 bases; nucleotides outside the gene matches: 6.

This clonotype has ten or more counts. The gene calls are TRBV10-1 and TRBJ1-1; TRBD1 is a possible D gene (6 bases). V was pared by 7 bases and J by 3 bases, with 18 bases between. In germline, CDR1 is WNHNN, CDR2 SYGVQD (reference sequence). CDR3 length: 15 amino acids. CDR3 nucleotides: TGCGCCAGCAAAGAGGATGGGGGGCGCGACACTGAAGCTTTCTTT. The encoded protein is CASKEDGGRDTEAFF.

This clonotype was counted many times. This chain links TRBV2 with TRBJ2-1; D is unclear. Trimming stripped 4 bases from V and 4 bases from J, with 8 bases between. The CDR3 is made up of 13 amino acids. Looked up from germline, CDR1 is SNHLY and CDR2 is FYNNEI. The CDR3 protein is CASSGLLYNEQFF. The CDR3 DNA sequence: TGTGCCAGCAGTGGGCTCCTATACAATGAGCAGTTCTTC.

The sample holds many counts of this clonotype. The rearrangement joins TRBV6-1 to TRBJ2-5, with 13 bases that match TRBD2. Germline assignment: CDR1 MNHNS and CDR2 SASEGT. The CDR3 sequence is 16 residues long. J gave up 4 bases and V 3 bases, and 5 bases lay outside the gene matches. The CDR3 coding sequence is TGTGCCAGCAGTGATAGGACTAGCGGGAGTAGAGAGACCCAGTACTTC. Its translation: CASSDRTSGSRETQYF.

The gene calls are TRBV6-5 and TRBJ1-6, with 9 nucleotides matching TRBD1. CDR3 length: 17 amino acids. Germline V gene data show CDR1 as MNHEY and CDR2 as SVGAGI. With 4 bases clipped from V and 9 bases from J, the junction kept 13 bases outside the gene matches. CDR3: CASSFPQGQGMSSPLHF. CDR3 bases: TGTGCCAGCAGTTTTCCCCAGGGACAGGGTATGAGTTCACCCCTCCACTTT.

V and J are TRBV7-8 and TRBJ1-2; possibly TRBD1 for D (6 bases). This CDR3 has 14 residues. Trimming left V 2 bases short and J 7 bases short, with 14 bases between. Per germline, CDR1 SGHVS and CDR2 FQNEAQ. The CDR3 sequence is CASSLHDRRGGYTF. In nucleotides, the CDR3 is TGTGCCAGCAGCTTACACGACAGGAGGGGTGGCTACACCTTC. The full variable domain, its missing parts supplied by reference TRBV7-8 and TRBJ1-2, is GAGVSQSPRYKVAKRGQDVALRCDPISGHVSLFWYQQALGQGPEFLTYFQNEAQLDKSGLPSDRFFAERPEGSVSTLKIQRTQQEDSAVYLCASSLHDRRGGYTFGSGTRLTVV.

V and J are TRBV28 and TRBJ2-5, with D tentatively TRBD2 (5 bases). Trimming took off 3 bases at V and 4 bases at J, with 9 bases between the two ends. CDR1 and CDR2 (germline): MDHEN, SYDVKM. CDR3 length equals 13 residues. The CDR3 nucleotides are TGTGCCAGCAGTTTCAGAGAGGGAGAGACCCAGTACTTC. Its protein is CASSFREGETQYF.

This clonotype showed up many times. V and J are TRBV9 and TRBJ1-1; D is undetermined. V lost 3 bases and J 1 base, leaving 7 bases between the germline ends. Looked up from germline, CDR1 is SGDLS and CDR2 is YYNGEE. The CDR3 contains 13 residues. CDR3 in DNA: TGTGCCAGCAGCGCCGGTCCGAACACTGAAGCTTTCTTT. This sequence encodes CASSAGPNTEAFF. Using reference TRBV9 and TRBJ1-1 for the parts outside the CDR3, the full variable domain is DSGVTQTPKHLITATGQRVTLRCSPRSGDLSVYWYQQSLDQGLQFLIQYYNGEERAKGNILERFSAQQFPDLHSELNLSSLELGDSALYFCASSAGPNTEAFFGQGTRLTVV.

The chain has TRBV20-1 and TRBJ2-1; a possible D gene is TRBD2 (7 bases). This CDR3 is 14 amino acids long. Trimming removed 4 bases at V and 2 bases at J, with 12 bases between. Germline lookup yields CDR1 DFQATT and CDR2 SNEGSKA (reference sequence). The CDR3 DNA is TGCAGTGCTAATGGGGGGGCCCCCTACAATGAGCAGTTCTTC. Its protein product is CSANGGAPYNEQFF.

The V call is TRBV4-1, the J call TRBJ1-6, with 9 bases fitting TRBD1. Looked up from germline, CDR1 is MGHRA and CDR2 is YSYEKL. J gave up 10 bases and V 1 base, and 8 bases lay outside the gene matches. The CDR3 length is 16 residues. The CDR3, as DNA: TGCGCCAGCAGCCAAGGGAACAGGGGGCAGGGATCACCCCTCCACTTT. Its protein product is CASSQGNRGQGSPLHF.

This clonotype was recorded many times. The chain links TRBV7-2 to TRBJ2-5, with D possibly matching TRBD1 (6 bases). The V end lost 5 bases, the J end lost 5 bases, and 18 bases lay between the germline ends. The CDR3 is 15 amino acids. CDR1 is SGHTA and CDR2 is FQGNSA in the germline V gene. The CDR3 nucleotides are TGTGCCAGCAGCCTTAGGGGGACGGTGGGGGAGACCCAGTACTTC. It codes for CASSLRGTVGETQYF. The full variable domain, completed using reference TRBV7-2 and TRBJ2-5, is GAGVSQSPSNKVTEKGKDVELRCDPISGHTALYWYRQSLGQGLEFLIYFQGNSAPDKSGLPSDRFSAERTGGSVSTLTIQRTQQEDSAVYLCASSLRGTVGETQYFGPGTRLLVL.